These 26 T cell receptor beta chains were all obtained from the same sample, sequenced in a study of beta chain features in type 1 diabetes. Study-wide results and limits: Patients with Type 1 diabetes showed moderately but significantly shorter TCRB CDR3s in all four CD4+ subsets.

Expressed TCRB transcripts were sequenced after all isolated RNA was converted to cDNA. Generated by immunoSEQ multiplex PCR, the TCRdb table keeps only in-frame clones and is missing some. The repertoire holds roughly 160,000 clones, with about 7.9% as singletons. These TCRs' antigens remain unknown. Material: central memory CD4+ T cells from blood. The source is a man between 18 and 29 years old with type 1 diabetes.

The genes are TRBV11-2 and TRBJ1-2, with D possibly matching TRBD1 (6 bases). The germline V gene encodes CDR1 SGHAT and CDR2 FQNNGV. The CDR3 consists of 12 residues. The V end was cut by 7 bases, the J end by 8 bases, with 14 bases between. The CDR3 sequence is CASTEQGYGYTF. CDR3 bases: TGTGCCAGCACCGAACAGGGATACGGCTACACCTTC.

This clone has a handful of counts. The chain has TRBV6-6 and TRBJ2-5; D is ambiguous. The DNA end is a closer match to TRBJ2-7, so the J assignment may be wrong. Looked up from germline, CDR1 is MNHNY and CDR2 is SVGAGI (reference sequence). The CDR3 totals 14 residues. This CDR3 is CASSPDAVLDEQYF. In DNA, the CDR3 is TGTGCCAGCAGTCCCGATGCGGTTCTTGACGAGCAGTACTTC.

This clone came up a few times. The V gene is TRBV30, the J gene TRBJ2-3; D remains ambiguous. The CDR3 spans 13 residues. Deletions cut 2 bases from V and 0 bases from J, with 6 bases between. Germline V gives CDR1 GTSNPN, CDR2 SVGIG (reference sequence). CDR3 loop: CAWSFKSTDTQYF. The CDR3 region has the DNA TGTGCCTGGAGTTTCAAAAGCACAGATACGCAGTATTTT.

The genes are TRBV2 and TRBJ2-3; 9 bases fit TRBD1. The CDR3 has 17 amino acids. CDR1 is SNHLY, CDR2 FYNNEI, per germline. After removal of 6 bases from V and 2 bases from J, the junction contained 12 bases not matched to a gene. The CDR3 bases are TGTGCCAGCAGCTTATCCGGGACAGGGACCTACACAGATACGCAGTATTTT. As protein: CASSLSGTGTYTDTQYF.

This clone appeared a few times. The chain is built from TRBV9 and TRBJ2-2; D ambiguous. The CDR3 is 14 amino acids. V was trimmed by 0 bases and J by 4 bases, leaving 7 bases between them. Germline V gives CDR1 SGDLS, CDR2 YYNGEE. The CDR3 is CASSVGSATGELFF. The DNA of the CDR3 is TGTGCCAGCAGCGTAGGCAGTGCCACCGGGGAGCTGTTTTTT.

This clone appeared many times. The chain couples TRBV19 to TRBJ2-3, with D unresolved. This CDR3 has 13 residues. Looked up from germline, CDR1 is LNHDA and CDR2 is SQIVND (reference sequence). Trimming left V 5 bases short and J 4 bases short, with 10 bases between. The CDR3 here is CASSQALSDTQYF. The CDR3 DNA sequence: TGTGCCAGTAGTCAAGCCCTTTCAGATACGCAGTATTTT.

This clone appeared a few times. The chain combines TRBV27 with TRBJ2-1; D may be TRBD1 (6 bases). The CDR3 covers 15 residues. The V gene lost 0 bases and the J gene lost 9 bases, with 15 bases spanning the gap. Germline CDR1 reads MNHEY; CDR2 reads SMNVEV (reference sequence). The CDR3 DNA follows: TGTGCCAGCAGTTTATCCGTGGGGGCGAGGGGTGAGCAGTTCTTC. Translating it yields CASSLSVGARGEQFF.

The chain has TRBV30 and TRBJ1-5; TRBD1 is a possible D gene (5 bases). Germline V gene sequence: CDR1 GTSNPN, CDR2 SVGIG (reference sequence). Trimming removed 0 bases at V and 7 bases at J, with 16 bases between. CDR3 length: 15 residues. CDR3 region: CAWSVSGQGGQPQHF. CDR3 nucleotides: TGTGCCTGGAGTGTCTCGGGGCAGGGAGGGCAGCCCCAGCATTTT.

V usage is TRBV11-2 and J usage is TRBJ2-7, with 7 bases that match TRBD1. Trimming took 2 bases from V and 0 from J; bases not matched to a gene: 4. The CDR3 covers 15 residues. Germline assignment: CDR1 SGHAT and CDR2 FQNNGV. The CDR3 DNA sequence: TGTGCCAGCAGCTTAAACCGGGACAGCTCCTACGAGCAGTACTTC. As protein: CASSLNRDSSYEQYF.

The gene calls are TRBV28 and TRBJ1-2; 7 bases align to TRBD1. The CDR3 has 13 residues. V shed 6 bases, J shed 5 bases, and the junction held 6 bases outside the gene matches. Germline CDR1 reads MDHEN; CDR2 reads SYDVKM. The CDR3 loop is CASRSAGGYGYTF. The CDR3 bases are TGTGCCAGCAGGTCGGCAGGGGGGTATGGCTACACCTTC.

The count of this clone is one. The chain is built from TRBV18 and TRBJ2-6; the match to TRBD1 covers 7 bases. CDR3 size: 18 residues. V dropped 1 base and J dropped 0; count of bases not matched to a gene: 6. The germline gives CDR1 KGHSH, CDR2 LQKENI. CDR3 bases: TGTGCCAGCTCACCACTTGCAGGGGGAATCTCTGGGGCCAACGTCCTGACTTTC. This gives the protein CASSPLAGGISGANVLTF. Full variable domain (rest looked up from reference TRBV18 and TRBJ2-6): NAGVMQNPRHLVRRRGQEARLRCSPMKGHSHVYWYRQLPEEGLKFMVYLQKENIIDESGMPKERFSAEFPKEGPSILRIQQVVRGDSAAYFCASSPLAGGISGANVLTFGAGSRLTVL.

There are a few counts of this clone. The chain's CDR3 is CASSSTSQGQYF. CDR3 sequence (DNA): TGTGCCAGCAGCTCAACCTCCCAGGGGCAGTACTTC. J is TRBJ2-7 and V is TRBV7-9; tentative D call: TRBD1 (5 bases). V was shortened by 4 bases and J by 9 bases, with 13 bases between the two germline ends. The V gene's germline CDR1 is SEHNR and CDR2 FQNEAQ (reference sequence). The CDR3 totals 12 residues.

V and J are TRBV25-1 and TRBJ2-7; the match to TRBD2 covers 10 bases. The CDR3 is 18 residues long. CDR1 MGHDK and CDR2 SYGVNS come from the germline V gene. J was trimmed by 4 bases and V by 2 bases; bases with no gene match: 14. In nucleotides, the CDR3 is TGTGCCAGCAGTGAAGTGGCTAGCGGGAGAGGGGCTAAGTACGAGCAGTACTTC. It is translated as CASSEVASGRGAKYEQYF.

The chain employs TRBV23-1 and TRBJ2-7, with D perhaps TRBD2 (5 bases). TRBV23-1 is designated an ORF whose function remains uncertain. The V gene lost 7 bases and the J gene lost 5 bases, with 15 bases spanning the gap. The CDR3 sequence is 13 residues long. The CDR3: CASTHGPGNEQYF. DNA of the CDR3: TGCGCCAGCACCCACGGCCCGGGAAACGAGCAGTACTTC.

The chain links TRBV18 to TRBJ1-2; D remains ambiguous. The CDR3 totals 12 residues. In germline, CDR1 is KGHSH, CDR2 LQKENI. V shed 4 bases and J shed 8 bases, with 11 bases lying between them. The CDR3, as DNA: TGTGCCAGCTCACTTCGGGAAGGGGGCTACACCTTC. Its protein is CASSLREGGYTF.

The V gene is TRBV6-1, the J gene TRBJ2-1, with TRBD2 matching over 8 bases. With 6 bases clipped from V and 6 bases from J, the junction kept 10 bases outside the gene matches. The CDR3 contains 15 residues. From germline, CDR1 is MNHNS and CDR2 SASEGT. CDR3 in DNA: TGTGCCAGCAGGGCGGCGGGGGGCCGGGGCAATGAGCAGTTCTTC. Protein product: CASRAAGGRGNEQFF.

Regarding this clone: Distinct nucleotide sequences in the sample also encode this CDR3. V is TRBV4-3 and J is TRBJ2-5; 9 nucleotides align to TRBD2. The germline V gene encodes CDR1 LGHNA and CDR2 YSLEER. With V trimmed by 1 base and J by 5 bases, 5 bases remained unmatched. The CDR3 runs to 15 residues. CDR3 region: CASSQVGGGGETQYF. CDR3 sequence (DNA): TGCGCCAGCAGCCAAGTCGGCGGGGGGGGTGAGACCCAGTACTTC.

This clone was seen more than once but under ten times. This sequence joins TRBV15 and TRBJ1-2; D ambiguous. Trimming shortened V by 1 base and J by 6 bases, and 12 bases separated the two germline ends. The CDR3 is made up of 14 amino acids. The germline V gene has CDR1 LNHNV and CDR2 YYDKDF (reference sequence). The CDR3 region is CATSRGVQSDGYTF. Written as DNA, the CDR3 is TGTGCCACCAGCAGAGGGGTTCAGAGCGATGGCTACACCTTC.

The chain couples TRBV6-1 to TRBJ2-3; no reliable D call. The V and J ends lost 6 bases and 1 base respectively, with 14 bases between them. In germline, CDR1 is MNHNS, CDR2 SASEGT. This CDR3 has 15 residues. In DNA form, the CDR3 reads TGTGCCAGCAGCCTAAACTACGGTGGCACAGATACGCAGTATTTT. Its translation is CASSLNYGGTDTQYF.

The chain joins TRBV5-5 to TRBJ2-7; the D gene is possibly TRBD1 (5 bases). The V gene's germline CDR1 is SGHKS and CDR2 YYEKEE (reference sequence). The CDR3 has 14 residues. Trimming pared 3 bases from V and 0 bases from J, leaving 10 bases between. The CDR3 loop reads CASSYQGLSYEQYF. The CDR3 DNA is TGTGCCAGCAGCTATCAGGGCCTCTCCTACGAGCAGTACTTC.

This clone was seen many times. For the CDR3, the DNA is TGTGCCAGCAGTTTATTAGCTAATGAAAAACTGTTTTTT. Translating it yields CASSLLANEKLFF. The chain uses TRBV28 and TRBJ1-4; D is uncertain. Germline assignment: CDR1 MDHEN and CDR2 SYDVKM. Trimming cost V 1 base and J 3 bases, with 3 bases left between them. CDR3 size: 13 residues.

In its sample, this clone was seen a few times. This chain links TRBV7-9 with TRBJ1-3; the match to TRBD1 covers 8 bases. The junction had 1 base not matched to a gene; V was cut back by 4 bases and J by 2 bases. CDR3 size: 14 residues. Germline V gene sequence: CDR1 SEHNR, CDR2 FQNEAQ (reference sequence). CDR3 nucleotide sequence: TGTGCCAGCAGCTCGACAGGGGCTGGAAACACCATATATTTT. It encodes CASSSTGAGNTIYF. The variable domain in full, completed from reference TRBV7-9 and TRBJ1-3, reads DTGVSQNPRHKITKRGQNVTFRCDPISEHNRLYWYRQTLGQGPEFLTYFQNEAQLEKSRLLSDRFSAERPKGSFSTLEIQRTEQGDSAMYLCASSSTGAGNTIYFGEGSWLTVV.

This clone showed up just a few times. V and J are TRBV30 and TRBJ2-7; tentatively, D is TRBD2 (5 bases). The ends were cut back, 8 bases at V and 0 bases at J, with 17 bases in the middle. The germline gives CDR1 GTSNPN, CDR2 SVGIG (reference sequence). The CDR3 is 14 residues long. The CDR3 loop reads CAHKRKPDSYEQYF. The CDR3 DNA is TGTGCCCACAAGCGGAAGCCGGACTCCTACGAGCAGTACTTC.

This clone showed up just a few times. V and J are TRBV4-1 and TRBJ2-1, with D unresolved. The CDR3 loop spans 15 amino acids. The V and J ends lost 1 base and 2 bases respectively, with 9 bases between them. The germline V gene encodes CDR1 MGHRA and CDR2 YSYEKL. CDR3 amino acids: CASSQGRSAYNEQFF. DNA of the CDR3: TGCGCCAGCAGCCAAGGGCGGAGCGCCTACAATGAGCAGTTCTTC.

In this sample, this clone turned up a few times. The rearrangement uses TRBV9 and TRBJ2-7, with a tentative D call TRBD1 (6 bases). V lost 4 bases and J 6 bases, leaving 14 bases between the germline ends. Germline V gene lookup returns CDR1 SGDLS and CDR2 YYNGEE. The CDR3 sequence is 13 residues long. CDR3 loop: CASSYVDSLEQYF. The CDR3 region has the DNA TGTGCCAGCAGCTACGTGGACAGCCTCGAGCAGTACTTC.

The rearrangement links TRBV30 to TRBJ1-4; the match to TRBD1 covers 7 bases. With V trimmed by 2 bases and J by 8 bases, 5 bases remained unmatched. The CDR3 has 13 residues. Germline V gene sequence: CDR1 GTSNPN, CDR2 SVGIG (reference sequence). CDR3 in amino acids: CAWSRNRGEKLFF. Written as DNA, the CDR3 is TGTGCCTGGAGTCGAAACAGGGGCGAAAAACTGTTTTTT.